Presented here are 12 T cell receptor beta chains from one specimen sequenced in a study of vaccination and CD4 T cells after COVID-19. Cultured CD4+ T-cell DNA underwent Oncomine TCR Beta short-read sequencing. Using its own MiXCR run on the PCR reads, TCRdb lists one record per CDR3 protein. The repertoire holds a few thousand distinct CDR3 sequences, with roughly 13% as singletons. These TCRs' antigens remain unknown. Treatment in this sample: roughly ten-day PBMC culture with coronavirus spike peptide pools or control peptides (ViraFEST assay). Sequences were obtained from CD4+ T cells from blood, cultured in vitro. These receptors were collected from a human donor who had recovered from COVID-19.

By frequency in the sample, this clonotype is medium-sized. The chain links TRBV12-3 or TRBV12-4 to TRBJ1-2, with D perhaps TRBD1 (6 bases). The V end lost 3 bases, the J end lost 2 bases, and 10 bases lay between the germline ends. The CDR3 has 14 residues. The CDR3 is CASSFRGGNYGYTF. The CDR3 DNA reads as TGTGCCAGCAGTTTTAGGGGGGGGAACTATGGCTACACCTTC.

This clonotype came up a few times. The V gene is TRBV30, the J gene TRBJ1-6; D is unclear. Germline V gives CDR1 GTSNPN, CDR2 SVGIG (reference sequence). This CDR3 contains 13 residues. Trimming stripped 7 bases from V and 4 bases from J, with 11 bases between. CDR3 coding DNA: TGTGCCTTAAAGAACGAGTATAATTCACCCCTCCACTTT. It specifies CALKNEYNSPLHF.

The J gene is TRBJ2-5, the V gene TRBV5-4, with 8 bases identical to TRBD2. V lost 0 bases and J lost 2; bases outside the gene matches: 3. The germline V gene has CDR1 SGHNT and CDR2 YYREEE (reference sequence). This CDR3 region has 15 residues. The CDR3 loop reads CASSLVLAGQETQYF. The DNA of the CDR3 is TGTGCCAGCAGCTTGGTGTTAGCGGGGCAAGAGACCCAGTACTTC. Together with reference TRBV5-4 and TRBJ2-5, the CDR3 gives the full variable domain: ETGVTQSPTHLIKTRGQQVTLRCSSQSGHNTVSWYQQALGQGPQFIFQYYREEENGRGNFPPRFSGLQFPNYSSELNVNALELDDSALYLCASSLVLAGQETQYFGPGTRLLVL.

This clonotype is medium-sized within its sample. This chain uses TRBV5-1 with TRBJ1-1; D is uncertain. V shed 0 bases and J shed 7 bases, with 13 bases lying between them. This CDR3 is 14 amino acids long. CDR1 is SGHRS and CDR2 is YFSETQ in the germline V gene. The DNA of the CDR3 is TGCGCCAGCAGCTTGGATACGGTGTACGGTGAAGCTTTCTTT. Its translation is CASSLDTVYGEAFF.

This clonotype qualifies as medium-sized (0.01 to 0.1%). The CDR3 sequence is CAWSFLGGRGYTF. Written as DNA, the CDR3 is TGTGCCTGGAGTTTTCTGGGGGGGCGAGGCTACACCTTC. The chain carries TRBV30 and TRBJ1-2, with D possibly TRBD1 on 6 matching bases. Trimming took off 2 bases at V and 8 bases at J, with 15 bases between the two ends. CDR1 and CDR2 from the germline V gene are GTSNPN and SVGIG (reference sequence). The CDR3 loop spans 13 amino acids.

The chain carries TRBV15 and TRBJ2-7; D gene ambiguous. This CDR3 comprises 13 residues. Germline lookup yields CDR1 LNHNV and CDR2 YYDKDF (reference sequence). With 0 bases removed from V and 4 bases from J, the gap between germline ends came to 7 bases. CDR3 DNA: TGTGCCACCAGCAGAGAAGTTAGTTACGAGCAGTACTTC. Translating it yields CATSREVSYEQYF.

The gene calls are TRBV6-1 and TRBJ2-4; 8 nucleotides line up with TRBD2. Trimming took 6 bases from V and 8 from J; bases not matched to a gene: 6. Germline V CDR1 and CDR2: MNHNS, SASEGT. CDR3 length: 13 amino acids. CDR3 DNA sequence: TGTGCCAGCAGGGGGACTAGGGGGGACATTCAGTACTTC. This translates into CASRGTRGDIQYF.

The chain uses TRBV4-2 and TRBJ1-2; D is unresolved. Germline-derived CDR1 and CDR2 are LGHNA and YNFKEQ. The CDR3 consists of 15 residues. V shed 0 bases and J shed 0 bases, with 8 bases lying between them. CDR3 amino acids: CASSQEKDPNYGYTF. Written as DNA, the CDR3 is TGTGCCAGCAGCCAAGAAAAGGACCCTAACTATGGCTACACCTTC.

This clonotype has only a few counts. V gene TRBV6-1 combines with J gene TRBJ1-1; 9 bases fit TRBD1. The trim removed 5 bases at V and 4 bases at J, leaving 2 bases unmatched. Germline-derived CDR1 and CDR2 are MNHNS and SASEGT. The CDR3 covers 13 residues. The CDR3 nucleotides are TGTGCCAGCAGTACAGGGGGCGTCACTGAAGCTTTCTTT. Its translation is CASSTGGVTEAFF.

The V call is TRBV5-8, the J call TRBJ2-3; weak D call: TRBD1 (6 bases). The V end was cut by 3 bases, the J end by 2 bases, with 13 bases between. There are 15 residues in the CDR3. Germline V gene data show CDR1 as SGHTS and CDR2 as YDEGEE. The CDR3 spells CASSSRQVHTDTQYF. CDR3 sequence (DNA): TGTGCCAGCAGCTCCCGACAGGTACACACAGATACGCAGTATTTT.

The chain couples TRBV29-1 to TRBJ2-2, with 7 bases that match TRBD1. CDR1 and CDR2 (germline): SQVTM, ANQGSEA. With V trimmed by 5 bases and J by 2 bases, 8 bases remained unmatched. This CDR3 is built from 15 residues. CDR3 bases: TGCAGCGTTTCTCTAGGGGGCCTAAACACCGGGGAGCTGTTTTTT. Its translation is CSVSLGGLNTGELFF.

By sample fraction, this clonotype is large. The V call is TRBV2, the J call TRBJ1-2, with 9 bases identical to TRBD1. Germline CDR1 reads SNHLY; CDR2 reads FYNNEI. The V and J ends lost 4 bases and 7 bases, in that order; junction bases with no gene match: 10. The CDR3 runs to 15 residues. The CDR3 nucleotides are TGTGCCAGCAGTGTGAGGGGACAGGGTTCGGGTGGCTACACCTTC. It is translated as CASSVRGQGSGGYTF.